What follows are 13 T cell receptor beta chains derived from one specimen sequenced in a study of T cell responses to AZD1222 COVID-19 vaccine. Method: immunoSEQ multiplex PCR; TCRdb's copy keeps in-frame clones and lacks some. The sample includes about 150,000 clones, 75% to 95% of them seen just once. The source was peripheral blood, collected on day 0 of AZD1222 vaccination. Every receptor here comes from an adult in good health.

The rearrangement uses TRBV2 and TRBJ2-7, with 8 bases that match TRBD1. V shed 2 bases, J shed 4 bases, and the junction held 13 bases outside the gene matches. Germline loops: CDR1 SNHLY, CDR2 FYNNEI. CDR3 length equals 17 residues. The CDR3 bases are TGTGCCAGCAGTGAATCAAGGGGCCGGACAGGGAAATACGAGCAGTACTTC. It encodes CASSESRGRTGKYEQYF.

This sequence joins TRBV19 and TRBJ1-2; D unclear. V was pared by 3 bases and J by 1 base, with 12 bases between. Germline CDR1 and CDR2: LNHDA and SQIVND (reference sequence). This CDR3 has 15 amino acids. The CDR3 sequence: CASSIWQEVNYGYTF. The CDR3 DNA reads as TGTGCCAGTAGTATTTGGCAGGAAGTTAACTATGGCTACACCTTC.

The J gene is TRBJ2-7, the V gene TRBV11-2, with TRBD1 identical over 10 bases. Per the germline V gene, CDR1 is SGHAT and CDR2 is FQNNGV. Trimming cost V 5 bases and J 8 bases; bases outside gene matches: 12. This CDR3 is 15 amino acids long. The CDR3 region is CASSNRDRGRRQQYF. In DNA, the CDR3 is TGTGCCAGCAGCAACCGGGACAGGGGCCGAAGGCAGCAGTACTTC.

The V gene is TRBV5-6, the J gene TRBJ2-5, with D maybe TRBD2 (6 bases). The germline V and J ends were trimmed by 4 bases and 1 base, with 20 bases remaining between them. CDR1 and CDR2 from the germline V gene are SGHDT and YYEEEE. The CDR3 totals 17 residues. The CDR3 protein is CASSGGTEMISQETQYF. The CDR3 DNA follows: TGTGCCAGCAGCGGGGGGACGGAGATGATATCCCAAGAGACCCAGTACTTC. The full variable domain, completed using reference TRBV5-6 and TRBJ2-5, is DAGVTQSPTHLIKTRGQQVTLRCSPKSGHDTVSWYQQALGQGPQFIFQYYEEEERQRGNFPDRFSGHQFPNYSSELNVNALLLGDSALYLCASSGGTEMISQETQYFGPGTRLLVL.

The gene calls are TRBV30 and TRBJ2-2; 9 nucleotides match TRBD1. From germline, CDR1 is GTSNPN and CDR2 SVGIG (reference sequence). The CDR3 runs 14 residues. Trimming removed 8 bases from V and 3 bases from J; junction bases left unmatched: 7. The CDR3 region has the DNA TGTGCCGGTGGGGGACAGGGATACACCGGGGAGCTGTTTTTT. As protein: CAGGGQGYTGELFF.

The table lists this clone with a count of one. The V and J genes are TRBV27 and TRBJ2-7, with 8 bases that match TRBD2. V dropped 2 bases and J dropped 3; count of bases not matched to a gene: 9. The CDR3 has 16 residues. Germline lookup yields CDR1 MNHEY and CDR2 SMNVEV (reference sequence). The CDR3 sequence: CASSLRVAGTNYEQYF. For the CDR3, the DNA is TGTGCCAGCAGTTTAAGAGTAGCGGGAACTAACTACGAGCAGTACTTC.

The count of this clone is one. The chain combines TRBV7-9 with TRBJ1-2; 8 bases map to TRBD1. CDR1 and CDR2 (germline): SEHNR, FQNEAQ (reference sequence). The V gene end was trimmed by 4 bases and the J gene end by 5 bases; junction bases not matched to a gene: 15. The CDR3 covers 17 residues. The CDR3 coding sequence is TGTGCCAGCAGCTCCCCAATTTTGACAGGGGAAGGGTATGGCTACACCTTC. Translating it yields CASSSPILTGEGYGYTF.

The chain recombines TRBV30 with TRBJ2-1; no clear D gene. The germline gives CDR1 GTSNPN, CDR2 SVGIG (reference sequence). V lost 2 bases and J lost 6, with 8 bases in between. This CDR3 has 12 residues. CDR3 nucleotides: TGTGCCTGGAGTCCCGAATTCAATGAGCAGTTCTTC. Translating it yields CAWSPEFNEQFF.

This chain links TRBV7-3 with TRBJ2-1; D might be TRBD1 or TRBD2, each matching 6 bases. CDR1 is SGHTA and CDR2 is FQGTGA in the germline V gene. This CDR3 is built from 16 residues. V was cut by 2 bases and J by 4 bases, with 15 bases left in between. The DNA for the CDR3 is TGTGCCAGCAGCTTAGGCGGGGCAGGGGAATACAATGAGCAGTTCTTC. Protein sequence: CASSLGGAGEYNEQFF.

This clone was seen once. This chain connects TRBV4-3 to TRBJ1-5; D is ambiguous. The V end was cut by 0 bases, the J end by 3 bases, with 6 bases between. Germline V gene sequence: CDR1 LGHNA, CDR2 YSLEER. The CDR3 spans 14 residues. CDR3 region: CASSQEQSNQPQHF. For the CDR3, the DNA is TGCGCCAGCAGCCAAGAACAGTCCAATCAGCCCCAGCATTTT.

The chain carries TRBV4-2 and TRBJ2-1, with TRBD2 matching 8 bases. Germline values: CDR1 LGHNA, CDR2 YNFKEQ. The CDR3 spans 15 residues. V trimming: 1 base; J trimming: 6 bases; junction bases outside the gene matches: 5. The CDR3 reads CASSQARLASNEQFF. CDR3 nucleotide sequence: TGTGCCAGCAGCCAAGCGCGACTAGCGTCCAATGAGCAGTTCTTC.

The V and J genes are TRBV6-1 and TRBJ2-1; TRBD2 matches at 12 bases. The CDR3 loop spans 17 amino acids. The V gene's germline CDR1 is MNHNS and CDR2 SASEGT. Trimming at V came to 2 bases and at J to 6 bases, leaving 8 bases not matched to a gene. The CDR3: CASSEFGLAGRFNEQFF. The CDR3 DNA reads as TGTGCCAGCAGTGAATTTGGACTAGCGGGACGGTTCAATGAGCAGTTCTTC.

The chain is built from TRBV3-1 (or the pseudogene TRBV3-2) and TRBJ2-5; 8 bases fit TRBD2. CDR3 length: 15 amino acids. Germline-derived CDR1 and CDR2 are LGHDT and YNNKEL (reference sequence). The junction had 6 bases not matched to a gene; V was cut back by 1 base and J by 5 bases. CDR3 in amino acids: CASSQVAGGLETQYF. Written as DNA, the CDR3 is TGTGCCAGCAGCCAAGTGGCGGGAGGTCTGGAGACCCAGTACTTC.